A single sample is the source of the 23 T cell receptor beta chains below, sequenced in a study of vaccination and CD4 T cells after COVID-19 (dated by TCRdb to between 2021 and 2022). Preparation of the library involved PCR. The sequencer was an Illumina iSeq 100. At the Johns Hopkins FTIC core, DNA from the cultured CD4+ T cells underwent TCR sequencing with the Oncomine TCR Beta short-read assay. TCRdb itself trimmed the public reads at Q25 with fastp, ran MiXCR and retained productive beta chains. Records with the same CDR3 protein are collapsed into one entry carrying the most frequent genes and DNA. This sample holds 13,000 or so distinct CDR3 sequences; 56% were observed only once. The top ten constitute 12% of the sample. The sample's treatment or condition label, decoded: approximately nine-day PBMC culture with coronavirus spike peptide pools or control peptides (ViraFEST assay). No antigens are known for them.

Source material: CD4+ T cells from blood, cultured in vitro. Source of these receptors: a human donor who had recovered from COVID-19.

The genes are TRBV28 and TRBJ1-2, with TRBD1 as a possible D gene (6 bases). Germline values: CDR1 MDHEN, CDR2 SYDVKM. The V and J ends lost 10 bases and 4 bases respectively, with 16 bases between them. The CDR3 length is 13 residues. The CDR3, as DNA: TGTGCCACGCTCCCCCGGACAGCCTATGGCTACACCTTC. Amino acid sequence: CATLPRTAYGYTF.

The table lists this clonotype with a few counts. The chain has TRBV2 and TRBJ1-6, with D uncertain. This CDR3 has 12 amino acids. Trimming stripped 3 bases from V and 10 bases from J, with 7 bases between. Germline assignment: CDR1 SNHLY and CDR2 FYNNEI. The DNA for the CDR3 is TGTGCCAGCAGTGATCCGATGTCACCCCTCCACTTT. It translates to CASSDPMSPLHF.

This clonotype appeared a few times. This chain uses TRBV20-1 with TRBJ2-2; 7 nucleotides agree with TRBD2. CDR3 length equals 14 residues. Trimming at V came to 3 bases and at J to 6 bases, leaving 7 bases not matched to a gene. Per the germline V gene, CDR1 is DFQATT and CDR2 is SNEGSKA (reference sequence). CDR3 sequence: CSASLWEGAGELFF. CDR3 coding DNA: TGCAGTGCTAGCCTCTGGGAGGGCGCCGGGGAGCTGTTTTTT.

The chain combines TRBV6-1 with TRBJ2-7, with D perhaps matching TRBD2 (5 bases). Germline V gene data show CDR1 as MNHNS and CDR2 as SASEGT. V gave up 6 bases and J gave up 3 bases, with 12 bases separating them. The CDR3 loop spans 13 amino acids. CDR3 residues: CASRRSGDYEQYF. The DNA for the CDR3 is TGTGCCAGCAGGCGAAGCGGTGACTACGAGCAGTACTTC.

This clonotype was seen more than once but under ten times. This sequence joins TRBV30 and TRBJ1-5; weak D call: TRBD1 (6 bases). Germline loops: CDR1 GTSNPN, CDR2 SVGIG (reference sequence). Between the trimmed V and J ends, which lost 6 bases and 1 base, there was a span of 10 bases. The CDR3 length is 13 residues. The CDR3: CACQGTSNQPQHF. CDR3 bases: TGTGCCTGTCAGGGGACCAGCAATCAGCCCCAGCATTTT.

In nucleotides, the CDR3 is TGTGCCAGCAGTTACTCGGGGTTATTAGCGTCCTACAATGAGCAGTTCTTC. Its protein product is CASSYSGLLASYNEQFF. The chain links TRBV6-5 to TRBJ2-1, with D perhaps TRBD2 (5 bases). In germline, CDR1 is MNHEY, CDR2 SVGAGI. V gave up 0 bases and J gave up 1 base, with 13 bases separating them. The CDR3 length is 17 residues.

This clonotype was observed a handful of times. J is TRBJ2-7 and V is TRBV20-1, with D unresolved. Germline loops: CDR1 DFQATT, CDR2 SNEGSKA (reference sequence). The CDR3 totals 13 residues. V lost 3 bases and J 6 bases, leaving 15 bases between the germline ends. DNA of the CDR3: TGCAGTGCTAGGGGATTAAGGGCCCCCGAGCAGTACTTC. This translates into CSARGLRAPEQYF.

This rearrangement joins TRBV20-1 to TRBJ1-6; D perhaps matches TRBD1 (5 bases). The CDR3 consists of 13 residues. V lost 3 bases, J lost 5 bases, and 8 bases lay in between. Per the germline V gene, CDR1 is DFQATT and CDR2 is SNEGSKA (reference sequence). CDR3 loop: CSARPGDNSPLHF. As DNA, the CDR3 is TGCAGTGCTAGGCCGGGGGATAATTCACCCCTCCACTTT.

The CDR3 coding sequence is TGTGCCAGCAGCACCGGACAGGGAGGCACAGATACGCAGTATTTT. Translating it yields CASSTGQGGTDTQYF. The chain carries TRBV5-4 and TRBJ2-3, with 8 bases lining up with TRBD1. Germline V gene sequence: CDR1 SGHNT, CDR2 YYREEE (reference sequence). Trimming at V came to 4 bases and at J to 1 base, leaving 5 bases not matched to a gene. The CDR3 sequence is 15 residues long.

The rearrangement links TRBV2 to TRBJ1-1; maybe TRBD1 (6 bases). CDR3 length: 14 amino acids. Trimming removed 6 bases at V and 0 bases at J, with 11 bases between. The germline CDR1 and CDR2 sequences are SNHLY and FYNNEI. DNA of the CDR3: TGTGCCAGCAGGGTCAGGGGACTGAACACTGAAGCTTTCTTT. Translating gives CASRVRGLNTEAFF.

Comments on this clonotype: A read error may produce the germline difference seen at one junction end. The chain joins TRBV7-4 to TRBJ2-3; unclear D gene. The length of the CDR3 is 14 residues. Germline V gene data show CDR1 as SGHVT and CDR2 as SQSDAQ. CDR3 protein: CASSVAPLTDTQYF. The DNA for the CDR3 is TGTGCCAGCAGCGTAGCCCCCCTGACAGATACGCAGTATTTT.

CDR3 loop: CASSAGSGSNQPQHF. CDR3 DNA sequence: TGTGCCAGCAGTGCAGGGTCTGGAAGCAATCAGCCCCAGCATTTT. The chain couples TRBV2 to TRBJ1-5; tentatively, D is TRBD1 (5 bases). Germline V gives CDR1 SNHLY, CDR2 FYNNEI. The CDR3 covers 15 residues. V dropped 4 bases and J dropped 1 base, with 11 bases sitting between them.

This sequence joins TRBV5-1 and TRBJ2-3, with 7 positions matching TRBD1. The V and J ends lost 0 bases and 3 bases, in that order; junction bases with no gene match: 1. The CDR3 has 14 residues. Germline CDR1 and CDR2: SGHRS and YFSETQ. CDR3 region: CASSLVTGTDTQYF. DNA for the CDR3: TGCGCCAGCAGCTTGGTGACAGGGACAGATACGCAGTATTTT.

This rearrangement joins TRBV30 to TRBJ1-6, with 11 bases identical to TRBD1. V gave up 1 base and J gave up 10 bases; unmatched junction bases: 3. This CDR3 contains 14 residues. Looked up from germline, CDR1 is GTSNPN and CDR2 is SVGIG (reference sequence). CDR3 nucleotide sequence: TGTGCCTGGAGTGCGGACAGGGGGCGATCACCCCTCCACTTT. Translation gives CAWSADRGRSPLHF.

This clonotype was seen only a few times. This chain uses TRBV15 with TRBJ2-3; D uncertain. Germline V gene sequence: CDR1 LNHNV, CDR2 YYDKDF (reference sequence). The CDR3 has 13 residues. V was pared by 0 bases and J by 4 bases, with 5 bases between. As DNA, the CDR3 is TGTGCCACCAGCAGAGATCGTGCAGATACGCAGTATTTT. It specifies CATSRDRADTQYF.

The chain links TRBV6-1 to TRBJ1-3, with TRBD1 matching 8 bases. This CDR3 is 15 amino acids long. V dropped 6 bases and J dropped 4; count of bases not matched to a gene: 8. CDR1 and CDR2 (germline): MNHNS, SASEGT. The CDR3 nucleotides are TGTGCCAGCAGAAAGACAGGGGACTCCGGAAACACCATATATTTT. This sequence encodes CASRKTGDSGNTIYF.

The count of this clonotype is one. The gene calls are TRBV19 and TRBJ2-7, with TRBD1 identical over 8 bases. This CDR3 is built from 13 residues. V trimming: 9 bases; J trimming: 6 bases; junction bases outside the gene matches: 10. CDR1 and CDR2 from the germline V gene are LNHDA and SQIVND (reference sequence). The CDR3, as DNA: TGTGCCAGCACCCGCGGACAGGGTCTCGAGCAGTACTTC. Protein product: CASTRGQGLEQYF.

This clonotype appeared a few times. The CDR3 reads CSAKGLAFNTGELFF. DNA of the CDR3: TGCAGTGCCAAGGGACTAGCCTTTAACACCGGGGAGCTGTTTTTT. The J gene is TRBJ2-2, the V gene TRBV20-1; 9 nucleotides match TRBD2. The CDR3 totals 15 residues. CDR1 and CDR2 from the germline V gene are DFQATT and SNEGSKA (reference sequence). After removal of 6 bases from V and 2 bases from J, the junction contained 7 bases not matched to a gene.

V and J are TRBV5-1 and TRBJ1-1; possibly TRBD1 for D (5 bases). The V gene lost 0 bases and the J gene lost 3 bases, with 12 bases spanning the gap. Per the germline V gene, CDR1 is SGHRS and CDR2 is YFSETQ. This CDR3 region has 15 residues. DNA for the CDR3: TGCGCCAGCAGCTTGGTGGAGGGGAGGCACACTGAAGCTTTCTTT. Amino acids: CASSLVEGRHTEAFF.

V usage is TRBV24-1 and J usage is TRBJ2-1; 9 nucleotides agree with TRBD2. V gave up 3 bases and J gave up 0 bases; unmatched junction bases: 2. This CDR3 is 16 amino acids long. Germline V gene data show CDR1 as KGHDR and CDR2 as SFDVKD. The CDR3 is CATSDLSGSSYNEQFF. The CDR3 DNA reads TGTGCCACCAGTGATCTTAGCGGGAGCTCCTACAATGAGCAGTTCTTC.

V usage is TRBV10-3 and J usage is TRBJ2-1; D is undetermined. V dropped 7 bases and J dropped 4 bases, with 14 bases sitting between them. Germline loops: CDR1 ENHRY, CDR2 SYGVKD. The CDR3 consists of 14 residues. The CDR3 bases are TGTGCCATCAAGTATTCTGAGGTTTACAATGAGCAGTTCTTC. Protein product: CAIKYSEVYNEQFF.

This clonotype was seen a few times. V gene TRBV30 combines with J gene TRBJ1-6, with a tentative D call TRBD1 (6 bases). Trimming stripped 4 bases from V and 6 bases from J, with 10 bases between. Germline CDR1 GTSNPN, CDR2 SVGIG (reference sequence). CDR3 length: 13 residues. CDR3 region: CAWTGQVNSPLHF. In DNA form, the CDR3 reads TGTGCCTGGACGGGACAAGTTAATTCACCCCTCCACTTT.

This clonotype was picked up a small number of times. The chain recombines TRBV20-1 with TRBJ2-1, with D tentatively TRBD2 (5 bases). The end of the DNA aligns better with TRBJ2-7, so the J call may be wrong. This CDR3 spans 14 amino acids. Germline loops: CDR1 DFQATT, CDR2 SNEGSKA (reference sequence). CDR3 sequence (DNA): TGCAGTGCCCAGACCCTGACGGGAACCTACGAGCAGTACTTC. It translates to CSAQTLTGTYEQYF.